This TCR beta chain appears in the sequencing data of a study of OX40 agonist ivuxolimab in advanced cancers. About the study: Ivuxolimab, an agonist antibody against OX40 (CD134), was given to patients. Patients in the trial were receiving intravenous ivuxolimab every 2 weeks, at doses of 0.01 to 10 mg/kg. Hepatocellular carcinoma, melanoma, renal cell or head and neck cancer affected the dose-escalation patients. Averaging around 60 years in age, with a range of about 20 to 90, the cohort was around 85% male.

V lost 7 bases to trimming and J lost 0 bases, with 9 bases between them. CDR1 is SQVTM, CDR2 ANQGSEA, per germline. The CDR3 totals 12 residues. Here immunoSEQ multiplex PCR was the method, and the copy in TCRdb shows in-frame clones only, minus some. The repertoire holds 50,000 to 60,000 clones, 85% to 90% seen once, with 5.4% in the top ten. V usage is TRBV29-1 and J usage is TRBJ1-1, with D perhaps matching TRBD1 (5 bases). This receptor was identified in an adult with an advanced solid tumor such as melanoma, head and neck, liver or kidney cancer. The sample here was CD4+ or CD8+ T cells sorted from blood, taken in a trial of the OX40 agonist ivuxolimab. For the CDR3, the DNA is TGCAGCGCGAGGGGCTTGAACACTGAAGCTTTCTTT. Translating gives CSARGLNTEAFF.